These 15 T cell receptor beta chains were sequenced from one sample in a study of a mutant IDH1 vaccine in newly diagnosed glioma (dated by TCRdb to about 2021). Receptors were amplified or captured by the immunoSEQ multiplex PCR assay. TCRdb obtained this table from immuneACCESS and retained in-frame rearrangements with V and J assigned. These tables miss some clones; where compared with another copy, unresolved V genes account for less than half of the shortfall, and the remainder is unexplained. The sample table holds about 98,000 clones, of which about 90% were seen once. Around 0.6% of the sample is in the top ten clones. The label giving this sample's time point can be read as: baseline, week 1 (first vaccination visit). What this sample's treatment or condition label stands for: pre-vaccination baseline after standard-of-care therapy. The source was PBMCs, collected from a glioma patient treated with radiotherapy, temozolomide or both. The source of these receptors is a woman in her fifties or sixties with glioma.

J is TRBJ2-7 and V is TRBV21-1; TRBD2 reflects the table's D call only, with no check against the DNA. TRBV21-1 is reported as a pseudogene. The CDR3 has 13 residues. CDR3 DNA: TGTGCCAGCAAGGGACTAGCGAACCACGAGCAGTACTTC. Encoded protein: CASKGLANHEQYF.

This chain connects TRBV29-1 to TRBJ1-1, with unresolved D. The V gene's germline CDR1 is SQVTM and CDR2 ANQGSEA. The CDR3 loop spans 13 amino acids. Trimming took 2 bases from V and 5 from J, leaving 12 bases between them. This chain's CDR3 is CSVEPGRSTEAFF. In DNA form, the CDR3 reads TGCAGCGTTGAACCGGGGAGAAGTACTGAAGCTTTCTTT.

The CDR3 here is CASSPGGDEQYF. The CDR3 bases are TGTGCCAGCTCACCAGGGGGAGACGAGCAGTACTTC. J is TRBJ2-7 and V is TRBV18; D possibly matches TRBD1 or TRBD2 (5 bases each). This CDR3 contains 12 residues. V was shortened by 2 bases and J by 5 bases, with 7 bases between the two germline ends. Looked up from germline, CDR1 is KGHSH and CDR2 is LQKENI.

The V call is TRBV28, the J call TRBJ1-1; 8 bases align to TRBD1. CDR1 is MDHEN and CDR2 is SYDVKM in the germline V gene. V was clipped by 5 bases and J by 4 bases; unmatched bases: 6. This CDR3 contains 14 residues. The CDR3 here is CASSRQGMGTEAFF. The CDR3 region has the DNA TGTGCCAGCAGTAGACAGGGGATGGGCACTGAAGCTTTCTTT.

This clone came up once. J is TRBJ2-5 and V is TRBV14; D gene uncertain. V lost 6 bases, J lost 2 bases, and 7 bases lay in between. Looked up from germline, CDR1 is SGHDN and CDR2 is FVKESK. CDR3 length: 12 residues. The CDR3 loop is CASRLNQETQYF. In DNA, the CDR3 is TGTGCCAGCAGATTAAATCAAGAGACCCAGTACTTC.

The chain is built from TRBV9 and TRBJ1-1; the match to TRBD1 covers 7 bases. With V trimmed by 4 bases and J by 3 bases, 9 bases remained unmatched. Per germline, CDR1 SGDLS and CDR2 YYNGEE. This CDR3 contains 15 residues. The CDR3 DNA is TGTGCCAGCAGCTTCTTGACAGGGCAGGACACTGAAGCTTTCTTT. Its protein is CASSFLTGQDTEAFF. The variable domain in full, with the rest retrieved from reference TRBV9 and TRBJ1-1, is DSGVTQTPKHLITATGQRVTLRCSPRSGDLSVYWYQQSLDQGLQFLIQYYNGEERAKGNILERFSAQQFPDLHSELNLSSLELGDSALYFCASSFLTGQDTEAFFGQGTRLTVV.

The rearrangement uses TRBV29-1 and TRBJ2-7, with 7 bases aligning to TRBD1. V trimming: 5 bases; J trimming: 1 base; junction bases outside the gene matches: 5. The CDR3 runs to 13 residues. CDR1 is SQVTM, CDR2 ANQGSEA, per germline. The CDR3 protein is CSVNRDSSYEQYF. CDR3 DNA sequence: TGCAGCGTTAACCGGGACAGTTCCTACGAGCAGTACTTC.

The chain recombines TRBV19 with TRBJ2-3, with TRBD2 identical over 9 bases. The CDR3 extends over 14 amino acids. Germline loops: CDR1 LNHDA, CDR2 SQIVND (reference sequence). The ends lost 6 bases at V and 4 bases at J; junction bases unmatched: 5. The CDR3 spells CASRSAGGSDTQYF. The CDR3 coding sequence is TGTGCCAGTAGGTCGGCGGGAGGGTCAGATACGCAGTATTTT.

This chain joins TRBV11-2 and TRBJ2-1; the D gene is possibly TRBD2 (5 bases). The CDR3 contains 13 residues. V was clipped by 8 bases and J by 4 bases, with 12 bases between them. Germline assignment: CDR1 SGHAT and CDR2 FQNNGV. For the CDR3, the DNA is TGTGCCAGCGAGGCGGGTCATTACAATGAGCAGTTCTTC. Translated, it gives CASEAGHYNEQFF.

This chain connects TRBV6-5 to TRBJ1-4; D is undetermined. CDR3 length: 13 residues. Germline CDR1 MNHEY, CDR2 SVGAGI. With 7 bases removed from V and 6 bases from J, the gap between germline ends came to 12 bases. CDR3 in amino acids: CASTTGWDEKLFF. CDR3 nucleotide sequence: TGTGCCAGCACTACGGGCTGGGATGAAAAACTGTTTTTT.

This chain connects TRBV11-3 to TRBJ2-5, with 8 bases that match TRBD1. Germline V gene sequence: CDR1 SGHNT, CDR2 YENEEA. The CDR3 has 14 amino acids. The J segment lost 4 bases and the V segment lost 4 bases, leaving 5 bases of the junction unmatched. The chain's CDR3 is CASSSDREGETQYF. CDR3 bases: TGTGCCAGCAGCTCGGACAGGGAAGGAGAGACCCAGTACTTC.

The chain is built from TRBV5-1 and TRBJ2-1; TRBD2 is a possible D gene (6 bases). V was pared by 9 bases and J by 1 base, with 14 bases between. Germline loops: CDR1 SGHRS, CDR2 YFSETQ. The CDR3 sequence is 14 residues long. The CDR3 reads CATSDGSSYNEQFF. In nucleotides, the CDR3 is TGCGCCACTTCCGACGGGAGTTCCTACAATGAGCAGTTCTTC.

This chain uses TRBV6-5 with TRBJ2-7; TRBD2 aligns across 13 bases. The J segment lost 5 bases and the V segment lost 6 bases, leaving 4 bases of the junction unmatched. CDR3 length equals 14 residues. Germline assignment: CDR1 MNHEY and CDR2 SVGAGI. The DNA of the CDR3 is TGTGCCAGCAGGGCGGGGACTAGCGGGGACGAGCAGTACTTC. This translates into CASRAGTSGDEQYF.

The chain employs TRBV7-9 and TRBJ2-7; 8 positions agree with TRBD1. V shed 4 bases and J 2 bases; nucleotides not matched to a gene: 4. The CDR3 length is 14 residues. CDR1 and CDR2 (germline): SEHNR, FQNEAQ (reference sequence). CDR3 nucleotide sequence: TGTGCCAGCAGCTCATACAGGGGGACCTACGAGCAGTACTTC. Its protein is CASSSYRGTYEQYF.

The V call is TRBV7-2, the J call TRBJ2-6, with D unresolved. This CDR3 is built from 16 residues. V was pared by 5 bases and J by 4 bases, with 15 bases between. The V gene's germline CDR1 is SGHTA and CDR2 FQGNSA. The CDR3, as DNA: TGTGCCAGCAGCCCTCGGACCCTTGGGGGGGCCAACGTCCTGACTTTC. It codes for CASSPRTLGGANVLTF.